This is a list of T cell receptor beta chains from one sample in a study of shared clonotypes between healthy human individuals. Clones were read by immunoSEQ multiplex PCR, and TCRdb kept only the in-frame ones, dropping some. This repertoire shows roughly 500,000 clones, 81% found once; its top ten account for about 12%. Sequenced sample: PBMCs. The source is a woman aged 40 to 55 in good health. Some clones in this sample may be carry-over from other donors' samples. Both conserved end residues are trimmed from each CDR3.

ATSSLAGGSYEQY | TRBJ2-7 | TRBV15
ATSREGVGVGDNQPQH | TRBJ1-5 | TRBV15
ASSQDLGTGGELF | TRBJ2-2 | TRBV4-2
ASSPRFTSGRTEQY | TRBJ2-7 | TRBV28
ASSLRQGNYGYT | TRBJ1-2 | TRBV7-8
AISVWAGSSYNEQF | TRBJ2-1 | TRBV10-3
ASSSTGTSEQEQF | TRBJ2-1 | TRBV5-1
ASSLAAQYSYNEQF | TRBJ2-1 | TRBV7-9
ASSREAGREQF | TRBJ2-1 | TRBV7-8
ASSPGPGLAGETGELF | TRBJ2-2 | TRBV12-1
ASTDGLAKNIQY | TRBJ2-4 | TRBV6-1
ASSFRTYYGYT | TRBJ1-2 | TRBV28
AWTRGLNTGELF | TRBJ2-2 | TRBV30
ASPGRGGAMRYGYT | TRBJ1-2 | TRBV21-1
ASAAATNEKLF | TRBJ1-4 | TRBV5-1
ASSPPIGTGNEKLF | TRBJ1-4 | TRBV18
ASKRVHTDTQY | TRBJ2-3 | TRBV28
ASSLQRSGNTIY | TRBJ1-3 | TRBV27
ASSQRQGAEKLF | TRBJ1-4 | TRBV4-2
ASSLDRNSYEQY | TRBJ2-7 | TRBV18
ASSEGNYGYT | TRBJ1-2 | TRBV6-4
ASSQTESSYEQY | TRBJ2-7 | TRBV10-2